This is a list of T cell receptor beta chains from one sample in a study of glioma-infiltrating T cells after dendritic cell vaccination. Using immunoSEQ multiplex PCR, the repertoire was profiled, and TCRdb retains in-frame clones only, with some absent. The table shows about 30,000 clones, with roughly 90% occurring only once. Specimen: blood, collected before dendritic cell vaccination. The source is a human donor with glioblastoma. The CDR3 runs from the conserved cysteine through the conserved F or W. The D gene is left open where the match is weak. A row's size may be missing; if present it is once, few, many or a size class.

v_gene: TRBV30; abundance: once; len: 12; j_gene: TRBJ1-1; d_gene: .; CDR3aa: CAWNRDFNEAFF; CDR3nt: TGTGCCTGGAATCGGGACTTCAATGAAGCTTTCTTT
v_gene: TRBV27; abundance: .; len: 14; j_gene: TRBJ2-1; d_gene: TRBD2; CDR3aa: CASSLRGLVVEQFF; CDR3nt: TGTGCCAGCAGTTTAAGGGGACTAGTAGTTGAGCAGTTCTTC
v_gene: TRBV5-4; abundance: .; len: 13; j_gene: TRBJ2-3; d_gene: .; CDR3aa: CASSFQATDTQYF; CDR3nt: TGTGCCAGCAGCTTTCAGGCCACAGATACGCAGTATTTT
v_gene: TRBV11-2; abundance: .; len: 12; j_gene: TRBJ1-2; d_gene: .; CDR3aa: CASRGGGYGYTF; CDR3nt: TGTGCCAGCAGGGGCGGGGGATATGGCTACACCTTC
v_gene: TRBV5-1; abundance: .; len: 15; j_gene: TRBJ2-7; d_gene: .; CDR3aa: CASNPGTTSSYEQYF; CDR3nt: TGCGCCAGCAACCCGGGGACAACAAGCTCCTACGAGCAGTACTTC
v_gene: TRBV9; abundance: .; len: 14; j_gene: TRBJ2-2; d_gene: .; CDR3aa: CASSPLGATGELFF; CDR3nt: TGTGCCAGCAGCCCCCTGGGGGCCACCGGGGAGCTGTTTTTT
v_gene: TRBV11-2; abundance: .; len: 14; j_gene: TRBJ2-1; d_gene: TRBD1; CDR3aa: CASSLMTGVNEQFF; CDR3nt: TGTGCCAGCAGCTTGATGACAGGGGTGAATGAGCAGTTCTTC
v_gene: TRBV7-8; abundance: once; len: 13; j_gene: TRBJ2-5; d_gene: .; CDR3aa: CASSARAMETQYF; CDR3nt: TGTGCCAGCAGCGCTCGCGCTATGGAGACCCAGTACTTC
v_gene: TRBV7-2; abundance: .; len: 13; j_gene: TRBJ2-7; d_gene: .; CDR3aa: CASSSLLGLEQYF; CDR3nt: TGTGCCAGCAGCTCCTTACTAGGACTCGAGCAGTACTTC
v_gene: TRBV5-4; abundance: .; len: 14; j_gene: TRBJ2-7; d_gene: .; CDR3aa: CASSSGSGAYEQYF; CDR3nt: TGTGCCAGCAGCTCGGGGTCAGGGGCCTACGAGCAGTACTTC
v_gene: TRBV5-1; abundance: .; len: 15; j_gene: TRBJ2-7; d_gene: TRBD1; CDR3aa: CASSLDPGPGGEQYF; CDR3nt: TGCGCCAGCAGCTTGGATCCGGGGCCAGGGGGCGAGCAGTACTTC
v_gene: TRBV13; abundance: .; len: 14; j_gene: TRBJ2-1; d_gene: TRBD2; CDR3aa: CASSFGLAVNEQFF; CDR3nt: TGTGCCAGCAGCTTTGGACTAGCGGTTAATGAGCAGTTCTTC
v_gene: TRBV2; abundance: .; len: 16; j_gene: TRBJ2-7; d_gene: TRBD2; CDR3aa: CASSEWGLAGSEKQYF; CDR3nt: TGTGCCAGCAGTGAGTGGGGACTAGCGGGGTCCGAAAAGCAGTACTTC
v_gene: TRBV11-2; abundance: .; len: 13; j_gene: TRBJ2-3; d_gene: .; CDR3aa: CASSLGYTDTQYF; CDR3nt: TGTGCCAGCAGCTTAGGTTACACAGATACGCAGTATTTT
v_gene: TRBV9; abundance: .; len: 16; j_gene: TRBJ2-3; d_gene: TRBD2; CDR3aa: CASTPGQRGGTDTQYF; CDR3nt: TGTGCCAGCACCCCCGGGCAGCGGGGGGGCACAGATACGCAGTATTTT
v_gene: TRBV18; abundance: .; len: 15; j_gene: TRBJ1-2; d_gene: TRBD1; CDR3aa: CASSPLDRGEYGYTF; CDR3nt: TGTGCCAGCTCACCGCTGGACAGGGGGGAGTATGGCTACACCTTC
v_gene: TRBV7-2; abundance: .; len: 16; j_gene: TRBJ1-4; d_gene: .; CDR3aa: CASSRGGSTTNEKLFF; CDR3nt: TGTGCCAGCAGCCGGGGGGGCAGCACAACTAATGAAAAACTGTTTTTT
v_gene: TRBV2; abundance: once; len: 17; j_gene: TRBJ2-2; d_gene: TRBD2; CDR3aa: CASSVGAGGRKSGELFF; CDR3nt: TGTGCCAGCAGTGTAGGAGCGGGGGGGCGAAAAAGCGGGGAGCTGTTTTTT
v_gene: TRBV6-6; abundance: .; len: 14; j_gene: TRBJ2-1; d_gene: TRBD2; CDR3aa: CASRPEGGHNEQFF; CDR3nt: TGTGCCAGCAGGCCGGAGGGAGGGCACAATGAGCAGTTCTTC
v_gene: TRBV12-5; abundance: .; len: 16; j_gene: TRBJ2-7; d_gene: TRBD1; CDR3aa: CASGRQVGQGFYEQYF; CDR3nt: TGTGCTAGTGGTCGCCAGGTGGGACAGGGGTTCTACGAGCAGTACTTC
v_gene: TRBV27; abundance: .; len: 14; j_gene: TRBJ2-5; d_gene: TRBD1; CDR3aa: CASRWDSQRRTQYF; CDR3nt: TGTGCCAGCCGGTGGGACAGCCAACGTCGGACCCAGTACTTC
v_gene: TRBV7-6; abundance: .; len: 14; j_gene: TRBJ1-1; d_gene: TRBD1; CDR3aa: CASSSGGYNTEAFF; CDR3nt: TGTGCCAGCAGCTCAGGGGGCTACAACACTGAAGCTTTCTTT
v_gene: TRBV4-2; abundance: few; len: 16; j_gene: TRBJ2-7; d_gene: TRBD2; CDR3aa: CASSQGGAGGAYEQYF; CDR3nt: TGTGCCAGCAGCCAAGGGGGTGCGGGAGGGGCCTACGAGCAGTACTTC
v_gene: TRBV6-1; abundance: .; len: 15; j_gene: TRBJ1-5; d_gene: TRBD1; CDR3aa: CASSVGTVGNQPQHF; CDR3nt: TGTGCCAGCAGTGTCGGGACAGTCGGCAATCAGCCCCAGCATTTT
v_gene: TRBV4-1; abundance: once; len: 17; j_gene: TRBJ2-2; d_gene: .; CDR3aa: CASSRARGAENTGELFF; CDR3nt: TGCGCCAGCAGCCGAGCTCGGGGGGCAGAAAACACCGGGGAGCTGTTTTTT
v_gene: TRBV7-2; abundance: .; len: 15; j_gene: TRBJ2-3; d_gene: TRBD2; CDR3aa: CASSAPLAGGVTQYF; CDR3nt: TGTGCCAGCAGCGCCCCCCTAGCGGGGGGTGTTACGCAGTATTTT
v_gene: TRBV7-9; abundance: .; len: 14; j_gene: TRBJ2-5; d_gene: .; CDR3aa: CASSLGTPQETQYF; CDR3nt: TGTGCCAGCAGCTTAGGGACTCCCCAAGAGACCCAGTACTTC
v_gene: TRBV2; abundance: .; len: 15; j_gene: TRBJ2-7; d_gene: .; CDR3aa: CASSEGEPISYEQYF; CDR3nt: TGTGCCAGCAGTGAAGGCGAACCGATCTCCTACGAGCAGTACTTC
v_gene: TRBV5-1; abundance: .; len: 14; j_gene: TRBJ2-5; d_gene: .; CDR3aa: CASRGTRRGETQYF; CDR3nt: TGCGCCAGCAGAGGGACGCGACGGGGGGAGACCCAGTACTTC
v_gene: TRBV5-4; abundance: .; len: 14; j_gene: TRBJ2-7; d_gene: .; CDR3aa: CASSLDRENYEQYF; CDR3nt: TGTGCCAGCAGCTTGGACAGGGAGAACTACGAGCAGTACTTC
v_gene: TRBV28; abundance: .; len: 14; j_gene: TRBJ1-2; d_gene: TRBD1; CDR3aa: CASRAGTVFDGYTF; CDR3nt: TGTGCCAGCAGGGCCGGGACAGTTTTTGACGGCTACACCTTC
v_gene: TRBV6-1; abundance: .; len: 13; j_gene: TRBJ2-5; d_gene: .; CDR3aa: CASRGPGRETQYF; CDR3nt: TGTGCCAGCAGGGGTCCTGGGAGAGAGACCCAGTACTTC
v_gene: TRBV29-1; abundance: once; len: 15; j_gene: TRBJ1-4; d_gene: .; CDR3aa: CSVEKLGLQEEKLFF; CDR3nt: TGCAGCGTTGAAAAACTGGGGCTGCAGGAGGAAAAACTGTTTTTT
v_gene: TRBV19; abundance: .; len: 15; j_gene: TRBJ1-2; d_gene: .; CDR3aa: CASSIADRLIYGYTF; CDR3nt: TGTGCCAGTAGTATTGCTGACAGGTTAATCTATGGCTACACCTTC
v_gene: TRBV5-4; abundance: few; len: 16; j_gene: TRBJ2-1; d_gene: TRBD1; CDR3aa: CASSLAGTGAYNEQFF; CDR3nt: TGTGCCAGCAGCTTGGCCGGGACAGGGGCATACAATGAGCAGTTCTTC
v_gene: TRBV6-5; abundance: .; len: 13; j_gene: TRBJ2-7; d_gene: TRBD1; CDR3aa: CASSGTGSGEQYF; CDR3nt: TGTGCCAGCAGTGGGACAGGGTCGGGCGAGCAGTACTTC
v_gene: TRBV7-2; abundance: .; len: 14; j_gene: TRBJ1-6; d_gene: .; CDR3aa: CASWKQGLNSPLHF; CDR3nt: TGTGCCAGCTGGAAACAGGGTCTAAATTCACCCCTCCACTTT
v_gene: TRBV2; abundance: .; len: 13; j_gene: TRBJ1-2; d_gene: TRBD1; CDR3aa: CASSPTGVDGYTF; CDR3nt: TGTGCCAGCAGTCCCACAGGGGTAGATGGCTACACCTTC
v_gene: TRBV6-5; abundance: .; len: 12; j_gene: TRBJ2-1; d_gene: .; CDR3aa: CASSPDRTRQFF; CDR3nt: TGTGCCAGCAGCCCTGACAGGACGCGGCAGTTCTTC
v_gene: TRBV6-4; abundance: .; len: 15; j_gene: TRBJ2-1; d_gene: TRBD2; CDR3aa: CASSDSFGGYNEQFF; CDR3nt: TGTGCCAGCAGTGACTCCTTCGGGGGGTACAATGAGCAGTTCTTC
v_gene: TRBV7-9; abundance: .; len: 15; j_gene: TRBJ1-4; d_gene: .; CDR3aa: CASSLMGGENEKLFF; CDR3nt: TGTGCCAGCAGTCTAATGGGGGGAGAGAATGAAAAACTGTTTTTT
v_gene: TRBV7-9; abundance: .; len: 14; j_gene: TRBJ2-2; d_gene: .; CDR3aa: CASSYLEGAGELFF; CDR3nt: TGTGCCAGCAGCTATTTAGAGGGGGCCGGGGAGCTGTTTTTT
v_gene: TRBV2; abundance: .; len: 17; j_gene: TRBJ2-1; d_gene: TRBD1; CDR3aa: CASSEWSGTATYNEQFF; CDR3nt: TGTGCCAGCAGTGAATGGTCCGGGACAGCAACTTACAATGAGCAGTTCTTC
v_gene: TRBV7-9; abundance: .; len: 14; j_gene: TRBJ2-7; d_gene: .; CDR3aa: CASSLAGVSYEQYF; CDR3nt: TGTGCCAGCAGCTTAGCGGGCGTCTCCTACGAGCAGTACTTC
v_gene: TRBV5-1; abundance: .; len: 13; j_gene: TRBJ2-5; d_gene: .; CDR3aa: CASSYSSQETQYF; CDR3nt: TGCGCCAGCAGCTACAGTTCACAAGAGACCCAGTACTTC
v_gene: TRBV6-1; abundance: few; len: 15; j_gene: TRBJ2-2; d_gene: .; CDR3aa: CASSERGLGTGELFF; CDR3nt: TGTGCCAGCAGTGAACGAGGGCTGGGCACCGGGGAGCTGTTTTTT
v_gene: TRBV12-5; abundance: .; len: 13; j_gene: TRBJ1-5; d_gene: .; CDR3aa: CASVKGGDQPQHF; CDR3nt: TGTGCTAGTGTCAAAGGGGGGGATCAGCCCCAGCATTTT
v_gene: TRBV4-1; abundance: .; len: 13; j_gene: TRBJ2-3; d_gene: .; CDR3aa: CASSQSISDTQYF; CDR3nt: TGCGCCAGCAGCCAATCGATTAGCGATACGCAGTATTTT
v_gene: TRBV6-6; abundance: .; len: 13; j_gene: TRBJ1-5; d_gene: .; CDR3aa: CASSYSLGEPQHF; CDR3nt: TGTGCCAGCAGTTACTCGTTAGGAGAGCCCCAGCATTTT
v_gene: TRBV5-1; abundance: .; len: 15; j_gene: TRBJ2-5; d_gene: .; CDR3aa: CASSLKGEPQETQYF; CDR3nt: TGCGCCAGCAGCCTAAAAGGGGAACCCCAAGAGACCCAGTACTTC
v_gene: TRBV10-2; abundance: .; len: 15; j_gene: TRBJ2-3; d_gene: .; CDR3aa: CASSDSGASLDTQYF; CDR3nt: TGCGCCAGCAGTGACTCGGGAGCATCCTTAGATACGCAGTATTTT
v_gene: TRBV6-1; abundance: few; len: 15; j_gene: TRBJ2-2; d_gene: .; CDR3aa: CASSEVFGGIGELFF; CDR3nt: TGTGCCAGCAGTGAGGTTTTTGGGGGGATCGGGGAGCTGTTTTTT
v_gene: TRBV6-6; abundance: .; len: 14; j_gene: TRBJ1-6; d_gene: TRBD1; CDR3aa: CASSPGQGNSPLHF; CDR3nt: TGTGCCAGCAGCCCCGGACAGGGTAATTCACCCCTCCACTTT
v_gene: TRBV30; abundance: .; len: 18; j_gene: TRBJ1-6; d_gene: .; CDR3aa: CAWTYEAGRVTNNSPLHF; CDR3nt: TGTGCCTGGACTTATGAGGCAGGGCGAGTCACCAATAATTCACCCCTCCACTTT
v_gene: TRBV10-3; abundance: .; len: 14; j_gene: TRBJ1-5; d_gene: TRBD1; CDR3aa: CAIGTGSRNQPQHF; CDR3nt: TGTGCCATCGGGACAGGTTCGCGCAATCAGCCCCAGCATTTT
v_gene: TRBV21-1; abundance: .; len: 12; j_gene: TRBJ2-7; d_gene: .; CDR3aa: CASPRRGDEQYF; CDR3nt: TGTGCCAGCCCCAGGAGGGGTGACGAGCAGTACTTC
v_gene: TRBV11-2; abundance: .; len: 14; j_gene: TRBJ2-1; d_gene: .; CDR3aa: CASSSQGLGNEQFF; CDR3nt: TGTGCCAGCAGCTCACAGGGCTTAGGCAATGAGCAGTTCTTC